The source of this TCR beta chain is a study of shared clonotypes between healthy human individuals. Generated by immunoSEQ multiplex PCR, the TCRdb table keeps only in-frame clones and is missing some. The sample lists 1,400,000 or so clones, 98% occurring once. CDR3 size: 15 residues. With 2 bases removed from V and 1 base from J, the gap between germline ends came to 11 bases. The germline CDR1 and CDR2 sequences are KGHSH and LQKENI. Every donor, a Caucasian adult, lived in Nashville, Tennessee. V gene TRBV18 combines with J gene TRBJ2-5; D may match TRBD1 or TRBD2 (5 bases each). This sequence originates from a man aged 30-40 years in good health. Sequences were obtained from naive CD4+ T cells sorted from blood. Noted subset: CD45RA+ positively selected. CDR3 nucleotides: TGTGCCAGCTCACCAAGCTTTGGGGGCCAAGAGACCCAGTACTTC. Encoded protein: CASSPSFGGQETQYF.